A single sample gave rise to the 9 T cell receptor beta chains below, sequenced in a study of blood T cell repertoires in COVID-19. Clones were read by immunoSEQ multiplex PCR, and TCRdb kept only the in-frame ones, dropping some. This table has roughly 200,000 clones, around 82% appearing once. Sequencing was performed on PBMCs or T cells enriched from blood (not recorded which). These receptors all come from a woman aged 60-75 years with acute COVID-19.

This clone was counted once. The J gene is TRBJ2-5, the V gene TRBV5-1; D might be TRBD2 (6 bases). Germline CDR1 and CDR2: SGHRS and YFSETQ. The CDR3 runs to 13 residues. Trimming took 4 bases from V and 2 from J, leaving 9 bases between them. CDR3 sequence: CASSPGVQETQYF. CDR3 DNA sequence: TGCGCCAGCAGCCCGGGGGTTCAAGAGACCCAGTACTTC.

The gene calls are TRBV7-8 and TRBJ2-1; 12 bases fit TRBD2. This CDR3 spans 19 amino acids. Germline CDR1 reads SGHVS; CDR2 reads FQNEAQ. The V gene end was trimmed by 3 bases and the J gene end by 8 bases; junction bases not matched to a gene: 17. CDR3 protein: CASSFYQFPGTSGRDEQFF. CDR3 nucleotides: TGTGCCAGCAGCTTCTATCAGTTTCCCGGGACTAGCGGGCGGGATGAGCAGTTCTTC.

This chain uses TRBV18 with TRBJ2-1; 11 nucleotides align to TRBD1. After removal of 6 bases from V and 3 bases from J, the junction contained 4 bases not matched to a gene. This CDR3 region has 15 residues. CDR1 and CDR2 (germline): KGHSH, LQKENI. Written as DNA, the CDR3 is TGTGCCAGCTCCCCCGGGACAGGGGGCTACAATGAGCAGTTCTTC. This translates into CASSPGTGGYNEQFF.

CDR3 amino acids: CASSLPQADNQPQHF. DNA of the CDR3: TGTGCCAGCAGCCTACCCCAGGCCGACAATCAGCCCCAGCATTTT. The gene calls are TRBV28 and TRBJ1-5; no clear D. This CDR3 contains 15 residues. With 6 bases removed from V and 3 bases from J, the gap between germline ends came to 15 bases. Germline loops: CDR1 MDHEN, CDR2 SYDVKM.

This clone was found many times. The chain uses TRBV30 and TRBJ1-2; tentatively, D is TRBD1 (5 bases). The germline CDR1 and CDR2 sequences are GTSNPN and SVGIG (reference sequence). V gave up 5 bases and J gave up 4 bases, with 11 bases separating them. This CDR3 has 12 residues. CDR3 amino acids: CAWARQSYGYTF. The CDR3 coding sequence is TGTGCCTGGGCTAGACAGAGCTATGGCTACACCTTC.

This clone has a single count. This chain links TRBV6-5 with TRBJ2-2, with 9 bases matching TRBD2. V was clipped by 2 bases and J by 6 bases; unmatched bases: 7. Germline lookup yields CDR1 MNHEY and CDR2 SVGAGI. There are 16 residues in the CDR3. The CDR3 loop is CASSYTGGGGAGELFF. In DNA, the CDR3 is TGTGCCAGCAGTTACACGGGCGGCGGGGGGGCCGGGGAGCTGTTTTTT.

The chain is built from TRBV18 and TRBJ1-1; 7 bases line up with TRBD1. The CDR3 runs to 15 residues. After removal of 5 bases from V and 3 bases from J, the junction contained 9 bases not matched to a gene. Germline V gives CDR1 KGHSH, CDR2 LQKENI. As DNA, the CDR3 is TGTGCCAGCTCAGCTCCACTAACAGGGGACACTGAAGCTTTCTTT. This encodes CASSAPLTGDTEAFF.

The chain is built from TRBV18 and TRBJ2-3; TRBD1 aligns across 11 bases. The germline V gene has CDR1 KGHSH and CDR2 LQKENI. V shed 6 bases and J 9 bases; nucleotides not matched to a gene: 11. The length of the CDR3 is 15 residues. CDR3 DNA sequence: TGTGCCAGCTCGCCGGGACAGGGGGGGCAAGGCACGCAGTATTTT. Translated, it gives CASSPGQGGQGTQYF.

This rearrangement joins TRBV7-8 to TRBJ2-2; no firm D call. V dropped 2 bases and J dropped 10 bases, with 17 bases sitting between them. The CDR3 runs to 15 residues. Germline lookup yields CDR1 SGHVS and CDR2 FQNEAQ. The CDR3 here is CASSLLTSPSVELFF. Written as DNA, the CDR3 is TGTGCCAGCAGCTTACTTACTTCTCCGAGCGTGGAGCTGTTTTTT.